A single count supports the clone carrying this T cell receptor beta chain. Only in-frame clones appear in the TCRdb table, and some are missing; sequencing was by immunoSEQ multiplex PCR. The repertoire includes under 95,000 clones, about 95% of them detected once, and 0.2% to 0.3% sits in the top ten. CDR3 length: 11 residues. V lost 0 bases to trimming and J lost 9 bases, with 6 bases between them. CDR1 and CDR2 from the germline V gene are MNHNS and SASEGT. This entry comes from a study of technical replicates of blood from a few donors. Sequenced material: T cells isolated from PBMCs. The source of this sequence is a human donor in good health. This chain uses TRBV6-1 with TRBJ2-7; D is unresolved. The CDR3 bases are TGTGCCAGCAGTGAAGCGGGCGCGCAGTACTTC. This sequence encodes CASSEAGAQYF.